This TCR beta chain is drawn from a study of vaccination and CD4 T cells after COVID-19. The Oncomine TCR Beta short-read assay was applied to DNA of cultured CD4+ T cells. TCRdb redid the calling of the PCR reads with MiXCR, one entry per CDR3 protein. The table includes approximately 19,000 distinct CDR3 sequences, about 45% detected once. On this clonotype itself: Antigen unknown.

General observations from the study: With convalescent patients, a median around 85% of reactive clones emerged solely after vaccination. In median terms, SARS-CoV-2-reactive clonotypes went from roughly 21 to 40, a nonsignificant rise.

Described treatment: roughly ten-day PBMC culture with coronavirus spike peptide pools or control peptides (ViraFEST assay). This clonotype was sampled from a human donor who had recovered from COVID-19. Sequencing was carried out using CD4+ T cells from blood, cultured in vitro.

The CDR3 DNA reads as TGTGCCAGCAGCGTAGCCCACCTCGGGGTCTACGAGCAGTACTTC. It specifies CASSVAHLGVYEQYF. The rearrangement uses TRBV9 and TRBJ2-7, with a tentative D call TRBD2 (5 bases). Trimming pared 0 bases from V and 3 bases from J, leaving 13 bases between. This CDR3 comprises 15 residues. From germline, CDR1 is SGDLS and CDR2 YYNGEE.